The next 17 T cell receptor beta chains were all read from a single sample in a study of blood T cell repertoires in COVID-19. Using immunoSEQ multiplex PCR, the repertoire was profiled, and TCRdb retains in-frame clones only, with some absent. Of nearly 350,000 clones listed, roughly 87% were seen once; the top ten hold under 1.3%. Sequenced input: PBMCs or T cells enriched from blood (not recorded which). The receptors were sampled from a woman aged 25 to 45 who had recovered from COVID-19.

This rearrangement joins TRBV11-2 to TRBJ1-1, with D possibly TRBD1 on 6 matching bases. Trimming pared 0 bases from V and 1 base from J, leaving 9 bases between. This CDR3 contains 15 residues. Germline V gene data show CDR1 as SGHAT and CDR2 as FQNNGV. Here the CDR3 reads CASSLEGHSNTEAFF. As DNA, the CDR3 is TGTGCCAGCAGCTTAGAGGGACACTCGAACACTGAAGCTTTCTTT.

V usage is TRBV19 and J usage is TRBJ1-2; D ambiguous. CDR1 LNHDA and CDR2 SQIVND come from the germline V gene (reference sequence). The CDR3 is made up of 14 amino acids. Trimming stripped 7 bases from V and 6 bases from J, with 18 bases between. CDR3 region: CASMESGGGDGYTF. In DNA, the CDR3 is TGTGCCAGTATGGAGTCTGGAGGCGGGGATGGCTACACCTTC.

This clone was observed a single time. The CDR3 loop is CASSTWTFSSYNEQFF. CDR3 sequence (DNA): TGTGCCAGCAGCACCTGGACTTTTAGCTCCTACAATGAGCAGTTCTTC. The rearrangement links TRBV5-6 to TRBJ2-1, with D possibly being TRBD2 (5 bases). The CDR3 has 16 residues. Germline CDR1 and CDR2: SGHDT and YYEEEE. V was cut by 4 bases and J by 0 bases, with 14 bases left in between.

The genes are TRBV5-1 and TRBJ1-2; TRBD1 agrees at 11 bases. Germline CDR1 reads SGHRS; CDR2 reads YFSETQ. V gave up 4 bases and J gave up 6 bases; unmatched junction bases: 14. CDR3 length: 17 amino acids. This chain's CDR3 is CASSPGQGAGLGNGYTF. The DNA of the CDR3 is TGCGCCAGCAGCCCTGGACAGGGGGCTGGGCTTGGGAATGGCTACACCTTC. Full variable domain (missing parts from reference TRBV5-1 and TRBJ1-2): KAGVTQTPRYLIKTRGQQVTLSCSPISGHRSVSWYQQTPGQGLQFLFEYFSETQRNKGNFPGRFSGRQFSNSRSEMNVSTLELGDSALYLCASSPGQGAGLGNGYTFGSGTRLTVV.

This chain connects TRBV5-8 to TRBJ1-2; 7 bases are a match to TRBD1. The CDR3 loop spans 13 amino acids. CDR1 and CDR2 from the germline V gene are SGHTS and YDEGEE. V lost 0 bases and J lost 6; bases outside the gene matches: 2. The CDR3 region is CASSLGQGDGYTF. CDR3 sequence (DNA): TGTGCCAGCAGCTTGGGGCAGGGGGATGGCTACACCTTC.

The table lists this clone with a few counts. The gene calls are TRBV14 and TRBJ1-2, with unresolved D. CDR1 is SGHDN and CDR2 is FVKESK in the germline V gene. Trimming pared 2 bases from V and 5 bases from J, leaving 12 bases between. The CDR3 consists of 14 residues. CDR3 DNA sequence: TGTGCCAGCAGCCAAACGGAGGGCAGTTATGGCTACACCTTC. Translating gives CASSQTEGSYGYTF.

The chain uses TRBV2 and TRBJ2-1; the D is unclear. This CDR3 has 12 amino acids. Trimming removed 4 bases at V and 7 bases at J, with 8 bases between. Germline CDR1 SNHLY, CDR2 FYNNEI. CDR3 in DNA: TGTGCCAGCAGTGTATCTCAGAATGAGCAGTTCTTC. Protein product: CASSVSQNEQFF.

CDR3 loop: CASSGGLAGPTDTQYF. For the CDR3, the DNA is TGTGCCAGCAGCGGGGGACTAGCGGGGCCCACAGATACGCAGTATTTT. The chain joins TRBV7-8 to TRBJ2-3; 13 bases are shared with TRBD2. Per the germline V gene, CDR1 is SGHVS and CDR2 is FQNEAQ. J was trimmed by 2 bases and V by 5 bases; bases with no gene match: 4. The CDR3 length is 16 residues.

The rearrangement uses TRBV21-1 and TRBJ2-5; TRBD2, the D gene given by the table, was not confirmed from the DNA. TRBV21-1 has pseudogene status. The CDR3 extends over 15 amino acids. CDR3 amino acids: CASSMRGAGRPTQYF. The DNA of the CDR3 is TGTGCCAGCAGCATGCGGGGCGCGGGGAGGCCGACCCAGTACTTC.

The chain has TRBV9 and TRBJ2-2; 9 bases are shared with TRBD1. V lost 3 bases to trimming and J lost 0 bases; unmatched junction nucleotides: 3. Looked up from germline, CDR1 is SGDLS and CDR2 is YYNGEE. This CDR3 has 16 amino acids. CDR3 sequence (DNA): TGTGCCAGCAGCGGACGGACAGGGGCGAACACCGGGGAGCTGTTTTTT. Residues: CASSGRTGANTGELFF.

The CDR3 reads CASSYDGRLNQPQHF. As DNA, the CDR3 is TGTGCCAGCAGTTACGATGGCAGACTCAATCAGCCCCAGCATTTT. The gene calls are TRBV6-2 or TRBV6-3 and TRBJ1-5; D is ambiguous. V lost 2 bases, J lost 3 bases, and 11 bases lay in between. Germline V gene lookup returns CDR1 MNHEY and CDR2 SVGEGT. CDR3 length: 15 amino acids.

The CDR3 loop is CASSDRLDRDTKYTF. CDR3 DNA sequence: TGTGCCAGCAGTGACCGACTAGACAGGGACACGAAATACACCTTC. The chain couples TRBV2 to TRBJ1-2, with 7 bases lining up with TRBD1. This CDR3 is built from 15 residues. V lost 3 bases, J lost 11 bases, and 15 bases stayed unmatched. Per germline, CDR1 SNHLY and CDR2 FYNNEI.

The V and J genes are TRBV5-6 and TRBJ1-2; perhaps TRBD1 as D (5 bases). CDR1 is SGHDT and CDR2 is YYEEEE in the germline V gene. The CDR3 is 13 residues long. V dropped 0 bases and J dropped 8 bases, with 11 bases sitting between them. In nucleotides, the CDR3 is TGTGCCAGCAGCTTGGGCAGGGTAGAGGGCTACACCTTC. Translation: CASSLGRVEGYTF.

The chain carries TRBV19 and TRBJ1-4, with 9 positions matching TRBD1. The CDR3 runs to 18 residues. Germline V gene lookup returns CDR1 LNHDA and CDR2 SQIVND (reference sequence). V gave up 6 bases and J gave up 3 bases; unmatched junction bases: 14. The CDR3 here is CASRRPTRDRVANEKLFF. The CDR3 bases are TGTGCCAGTAGGCGACCGACCCGGGACAGGGTGGCTAATGAAAAACTGTTTTTT.

Only a few counts were recorded for this clone. This rearrangement joins TRBV5-4 to TRBJ2-7, with 13 bases lining up with TRBD2. V was clipped by 0 bases and J by 4 bases; unmatched bases: 4. CDR3 size: 16 residues. Germline V gene sequence: CDR1 SGHNT, CDR2 YYREEE (reference sequence). DNA of the CDR3: TGTGCCAGCAGCTTGGCGGGGACTAGCGGGGAGTACGAGCAGTACTTC. Amino acid sequence: CASSLAGTSGEYEQYF.

The rearrangement uses TRBV29-1 and TRBJ2-5; D might be TRBD2 (5 bases). The CDR3 runs to 13 residues. With 3 bases removed from V and 5 bases from J, the gap between germline ends came to 13 bases. Germline-derived CDR1 and CDR2 are SQVTM and ANQGSEA. Here the CDR3 DNA reads TGCAGCGTTGATCCCGGGATGGGGGAGACCCAGTACTTC. It codes for CSVDPGMGETQYF.

J is TRBJ1-6 and V is TRBV4-1; no clear D. V was shortened by 3 bases and J by 10 bases, with 13 bases between the two germline ends. CDR3 length: 14 residues. Germline V lookup: CDR1 MGHRA, CDR2 YSYEKL. This CDR3 is CASSHGVGGSPLHF. The CDR3 region has the DNA TGCGCCAGCAGCCATGGCGTAGGAGGCTCACCCCTCCACTTT.